These 8 T cell receptor beta chains originate from one sample sequenced in a study of T cell repertoires in cytomegalovirus infection. Antigens for these TCRs are unknown. TCRdb re-called the reads with MiXCR, one entry per CDR3 protein. The sample has hundreds of thousands of distinct CDR3 sequences, around 32% seen once. The sequences come from cultured CD8+ T cells from PBMCs, collected from culture after CMV antigen stimulation. The receptors originated from a human donor in good health (CMV status not recorded). Some clones in this sample may be carry-over from other donors' samples.

This chain joins TRBV7-9 and TRBJ1-5, with 9 bases matching TRBD1. J was trimmed by 6 bases and V by 5 bases; bases with no gene match: 14. This CDR3 contains 17 residues. Germline CDR1 and CDR2: SEHNR and FQNEAQ (reference sequence). The DNA of the CDR3 is TGTGCCAGCAGCCCGCCGGGACAGGGTGGTGGGGCTCAGCCCCAGCATTTT. The encoded protein is CASSPPGQGGGAQPQHF.

J is TRBJ2-1 and V is TRBV7-9; D unresolved. Germline CDR1 reads SEHNR; CDR2 reads FQNEAQ (reference sequence). CDR3 length equals 15 residues. Trimming stripped 4 bases from V and 7 bases from J, with 17 bases between. The CDR3 region has the DNA TGTGCCAGCAGCTACGAAGGCAGGCCGTGGAATGAGCAGTTCTTC. Encoded protein: CASSYEGRPWNEQFF. Filled out from reference TRBV7-9 and TRBJ2-1, the complete variable domain reads DTGVSQNPRHKITKRGQNVTFRCDPISEHNRLYWYRQTLGQGPEFLTYFQNEAQLEKSRLLSDRFSAERPKGSFSTLEIQRTEQGDSAMYLCASSYEGRPWNEQFFGPGTRLTVL.

In the case of this clonotype: A clone one base away is much larger, so this may be a read error. J is TRBJ1-5 and V is TRBV7-9, with D uncertain. Germline CDR1 SEHNR, CDR2 FQNEAQ (reference sequence). This CDR3 comprises 12 residues. Trimming pared 1 base from V and 6 bases from J, leaving 4 bases between. The CDR3 nucleotides are TGTGCCAGCAGCTTAGATAGTCAGCCCCAGCATTTT. Translating it yields CASSLDSQPQHF. Together with reference TRBV7-9 and TRBJ1-5, the CDR3 gives the full variable domain: DTGVSQNPRHKITKRGQNVTFRCDPISEHNRLYWYRQTLGQGPEFLTYFQNEAQLEKSRLLSDRFSAERPKGSFSTLEIQRTEQGDSAMYLCASSLDSQPQHFGDGTRLSIL.

At least ten counts were recorded for this clonotype. This chain connects TRBV7-2 to TRBJ2-2, with D perhaps matching TRBD2 (5 bases). V was clipped by 3 bases and J by 7 bases, with 18 bases between them. The CDR3 totals 16 residues. Germline values: CDR1 SGHTA, CDR2 FQGNSA. CDR3: CASSFSTGSASGELFF. In DNA form, the CDR3 reads TGTGCCAGCAGCTTTTCCACGGGGTCGGCCAGCGGGGAGCTGTTTTTT.

This clonotype was detected a few times. V is TRBV15 and J is TRBJ2-1; D may be TRBD2 (6 bases). CDR1 is LNHNV and CDR2 is YYDKDF in the germline V gene (reference sequence). Trimming took 2 bases from V and 5 from J, leaving 13 bases between them. The CDR3 loop spans 15 amino acids. This CDR3 reads CATSRRGGLDNEQFF. Here the CDR3 DNA reads TGTGCCACCAGCAGACGTGGGGGACTGGACAATGAGCAGTTCTTC.

This clonotype was detected many times. V usage is TRBV19 and J usage is TRBJ1-1; a weak D match, TRBD1 (6 bases). The CDR3 spans 11 residues. Germline V gene data show CDR1 as LNHDA and CDR2 as SQIVND (reference sequence). Between the trimmed V and J ends, which lost 5 bases and 11 bases, there was a span of 12 bases. CDR3 loop: CASSAAGVAFF. The CDR3 coding sequence is TGTGCCAGTAGTGCCGCAGGGGTGGCTTTCTTT.

The rearrangement links TRBV6-1 to TRBJ1-1, with 8 bases identical to TRBD1. CDR1 and CDR2 (germline): MNHNS, SASEGT. This CDR3 spans 15 amino acids. V lost 5 bases to trimming and J lost 5 bases; unmatched junction nucleotides: 10. The CDR3 protein is CASSTRQGMWTEAFF. As DNA, the CDR3 is TGTGCCAGCAGTACGCGACAGGGGATGTGGACTGAAGCTTTCTTT.

V is TRBV5-1 and J is TRBJ2-7, with D possibly TRBD1 on 6 matching bases. Between the trimmed V and J ends, which lost 5 bases and 2 bases, there was a span of 14 bases. The germline V gene encodes CDR1 SGHRS and CDR2 YFSETQ. The CDR3 consists of 14 residues. In nucleotides, the CDR3 is TGCGCCAGCAGACGTACGGCAGGGGCCTACGAGCAGTACTTC. This codes for CASRRTAGAYEQYF.